This entry lists 17 T cell receptor beta chains sequenced from one sample in a study of blood T cell repertoires in COVID-19. Measured with immunoSEQ multiplex PCR; TCRdb has only the in-frame clones, and not every one. The table includes fewer than 400,000 clones, 70% to 90% detected once. Sequencing was performed on PBMCs or T cells enriched from blood (not recorded which). The source is a man younger than 40 who had recovered from COVID-19.

This sequence joins TRBV9 and TRBJ1-1; D is perhaps TRBD1 (6 bases). CDR3 length: 15 amino acids. V lost 3 bases, J lost 0 bases, and 12 bases lay in between. Germline CDR1 is SGDLS and CDR2 is YYNGEE. DNA of the CDR3: TGTGCCAGCAGCGCGTGGACAGCCATGAACACTGAAGCTTTCTTT. It translates to CASSAWTAMNTEAFF. The entire variable domain, with the rest obtained from reference TRBV9 and TRBJ1-1, is as follows: DSGVTQTPKHLITATGQRVTLRCSPRSGDLSVYWYQQSLDQGLQFLIQYYNGEERAKGNILERFSAQQFPDLHSELNLSSLELGDSALYFCASSAWTAMNTEAFFGQGTRLTVV.

CDR3 DNA sequence: TGTGCCAGCAGTTTATCGGGCAGGAACACTGAAGCTTTCTTT. Protein: CASSLSGRNTEAFF. V gene TRBV27 combines with J gene TRBJ1-1; no definite D call. The CDR3 covers 14 residues. In germline, CDR1 is MNHEY, CDR2 SMNVEV (reference sequence). Trimming stripped 0 bases from V and 1 base from J, with 6 bases between.

The V and J genes are TRBV3-1 (or the pseudogene TRBV3-2) and TRBJ2-5; D not resolved. The V and J ends lost 4 bases and 3 bases respectively, with 12 bases between them. CDR3 length: 14 residues. CDR1 LGHDT and CDR2 YNNKEL come from the germline V gene (reference sequence). The CDR3: CASSRNAAEETQYF. The DNA of the CDR3 is TGTGCCAGCAGCCGAAACGCGGCAGAAGAGACCCAGTACTTC.

This rearrangement joins TRBV15 to TRBJ1-1; D remains unclear. The CDR3 spans 14 residues. Between the trimmed V and J ends, which lost 1 base and 7 bases, there was a span of 13 bases. Germline loops: CDR1 LNHNV, CDR2 YYDKDF (reference sequence). The CDR3 DNA reads TGTGCCACCAGCAGAGTGCGGGCGAGGCTTGAAGCTTTCTTT. As protein: CATSRVRARLEAFF.

The chain is built from TRBV7-6 and TRBJ1-1, with D uncertain. The V and J ends lost 2 bases and 2 bases respectively, with 6 bases between them. CDR3 length equals 13 residues. Germline lookup yields CDR1 SGHVS and CDR2 FNYEAQ. The CDR3 nucleotides are TGTGCCAGCAGCTTAACGGGTAACACTGAAGCTTTCTTT. Encoded protein: CASSLTGNTEAFF.

The gene calls are TRBV19 and TRBJ2-7; D might be TRBD2 (6 bases). This CDR3 is built from 14 residues. V dropped 4 bases and J dropped 0 bases, with 10 bases sitting between them. Germline V CDR1 and CDR2: LNHDA, SQIVND (reference sequence). The CDR3 DNA reads as TGTGCCAGTAGTAGCGCCGGGAGCTCCTACGAGCAGTACTTC. Its protein is CASSSAGSSYEQYF.

The chain couples TRBV4-1 to TRBJ2-1, with 10 nucleotides matching TRBD2. The CDR3 totals 13 residues. J was trimmed by 9 bases and V by 4 bases; bases with no gene match: 3. The germline V gene encodes CDR1 MGHRA and CDR2 YSYEKL. CDR3 DNA sequence: TGCGCCAGCAGCCCGACTAGCGGGTTTGAGCAGTTCTTC. As protein: CASSPTSGFEQFF.

The J gene is TRBJ2-1, the V gene TRBV7-2, with 8 bases aligning to TRBD2. Germline V gene lookup returns CDR1 SGHTA and CDR2 FQGNSA. This CDR3 is built from 14 residues. The trim removed 2 bases at V and 12 bases at J, leaving 9 bases unmatched. The chain's CDR3 is CASSLSGGQGGQFF. DNA of the CDR3: TGTGCCAGCAGCTTAAGCGGGGGCCAAGGGGGGCAGTTCTTC.

The CDR3 region has the DNA TGTGCCATCCGAGAGACATCGAGCACAGATACGCAGTATTTT. It is translated as CAIRETSSTDTQYF. The chain uses TRBV10-3 and TRBJ2-3, with D uncertain. CDR1 and CDR2 (germline): ENHRY, SYGVKD. The CDR3 covers 14 residues. The V end lost 8 bases, the J end lost 0 bases, and 12 bases lay between the germline ends.

Of note for this clone: This specimen includes other DNA sequences encoding the same CDR3. This chain uses TRBV15 with TRBJ1-1; maybe TRBD1 (5 bases). Trimming pared 1 base from V and 1 base from J, leaving 10 bases between. CDR1 is LNHNV and CDR2 is YYDKDF in the germline V gene (reference sequence). The CDR3 contains 15 residues. The CDR3 DNA sequence: TGTGCCACCAGCAGAGGGGCAGGGCCGAACACTGAAGCTTTCTTT. Amino acid sequence: CATSRGAGPNTEAFF.

V gene TRBV3-1 (or the pseudogene TRBV3-2) combines with J gene TRBJ1-1; D possibly corresponds to TRBD1 (5 bases). Trimming shortened V by 0 bases and J by 6 bases, and 8 bases separated the two germline ends. Germline loops: CDR1 LGHDT, CDR2 YNNKEL (reference sequence). The CDR3 is 13 residues long. CDR3 residues: CASSQDPRAEAFF. The CDR3 DNA is TGTGCCAGCAGCCAAGATCCCAGGGCTGAAGCTTTCTTT.

This chain connects TRBV2 to TRBJ2-5; TRBD2 matches at 7 bases. The CDR3 covers 17 residues. V shed 1 base, J shed 4 bases, and the junction held 12 bases outside the gene matches. Germline V gene data show CDR1 as SNHLY and CDR2 as FYNNEI. In nucleotides, the CDR3 is TGTGCCAGCAGTGAAGTTGCGGGGGTAACATCGGGAGAGACCCAGTACTTC. Translating it yields CASSEVAGVTSGETQYF.

This rearrangement joins TRBV19 to TRBJ1-1, with a weak D call TRBD1 (6 bases). This CDR3 is 14 amino acids long. In germline, CDR1 is LNHDA, CDR2 SQIVND (reference sequence). The V end lost 8 bases, the J end lost 1 base, and 14 bases lay between the germline ends. CDR3 amino acids: CASSWTERNTEAFF. The CDR3 region has the DNA TGTGCCAGTTCGTGGACAGAGCGGAACACTGAAGCTTTCTTT.

The rearrangement links TRBV29-1 to TRBJ1-5, with D hard to call. This CDR3 spans 13 amino acids. Germline V lookup: CDR1 SQVTM, CDR2 ANQGSEA. Trimming removed 1 base from V and 4 bases from J, with 8 bases in between. CDR3 sequence: CSVEGNGNQPQHF. The CDR3 bases are TGCAGCGTTGAAGGGAACGGGAATCAGCCCCAGCATTTT.

The chain recombines TRBV19 with TRBJ2-1; the match to TRBD2 covers 8 bases. With 3 bases clipped from V and 4 bases from J, the junction kept 5 bases outside the gene matches. The germline CDR1 and CDR2 sequences are LNHDA and SQIVND (reference sequence). The CDR3 covers 15 residues. The CDR3 coding sequence is TGTGCCAGTAGTATTTCCGGGGGGGGATACAATGAGCAGTTCTTC. Translation gives CASSISGGGYNEQFF.

The V call is TRBV6-5, the J call TRBJ1-5; tentative D call: TRBD1 (6 bases). The CDR3 has 15 residues. V lost 5 bases and J 9 bases, leaving 20 bases between the germline ends. Per germline, CDR1 MNHEY and CDR2 SVGAGI. The DNA for the CDR3 is TGTGCCAGCAGTACCACAGGGTCCGTATTTTCGCCCCAGCATTTT. Its translation is CASSTTGSVFSPQHF.

The CDR3 is CASSPGGGGAVDEQFF. CDR3 DNA: TGTGCCAGCAGCCCAGGGGGCGGGGGGGCAGTCGATGAGCAGTTCTTC. The chain recombines TRBV7-3 with TRBJ2-1, with D possibly matching TRBD2 (9 bases). V lost 5 bases, J lost 8 bases, and 22 bases lay in between. Germline-derived CDR1 and CDR2 are SGHTA and FQGTGA. This CDR3 is 16 amino acids long.